This T cell receptor (beta chain) comes out of a study of blood T cell repertoires in COVID-19. Study-wide background: COVID-19 samples, acute and convalescent, were from the United States, Italy and Spain.

This clone was recorded once. Some clones are missing from TCRdb's copy, which holds only in-frame ones; the method was immunoSEQ multiplex PCR. The sample includes some 130,000 clones, 85% of them seen just once. The V end was cut by 4 bases, the J end by 5 bases, with 7 bases between. This CDR3 contains 11 residues. Per the germline V gene, CDR1 is SGHKS and CDR2 is YYEKEE (reference sequence). Sequenced input: peripheral blood. The sequence derives from an elderly man with acute or convalescent COVID-19. This chain connects TRBV5-5 to TRBJ2-7; possibly TRBD2 for D (5 bases). This chain's CDR3 is CASSLGDEQYF. The CDR3 DNA follows: TGTGCCAGCAGCCTCGGGGACGAGCAGTACTTC.